This T cell receptor beta chain was obtained from a study of blood T cell repertoires in COVID-19. The protocol was immunoSEQ multiplex PCR, while the TCRdb copy is restricted to in-frame clones and leaves out a portion. The sample holds under 200,000 clones, around 82% seen once. This clone was counted a few times. CDR1 WNHNN and CDR2 SYGVQD come from the germline V gene (reference sequence). V shed 8 bases, J shed 4 bases, and the junction held 9 bases outside the gene matches. The CDR3 spans 14 residues. V usage is TRBV10-1 and J usage is TRBJ2-5; 8 nucleotides line up with TRBD2. The sequenced material came from PBMCs or T cells enriched from blood (not recorded which). This TCR was sampled from a woman aged 60 to 75 with acute COVID-19. Written as DNA, the CDR3 is TGCGCCAGCCAGGGAGCGGGGGACGGAGAGACCCAGTACTTC. Translating it yields CASQGAGDGETQYF.